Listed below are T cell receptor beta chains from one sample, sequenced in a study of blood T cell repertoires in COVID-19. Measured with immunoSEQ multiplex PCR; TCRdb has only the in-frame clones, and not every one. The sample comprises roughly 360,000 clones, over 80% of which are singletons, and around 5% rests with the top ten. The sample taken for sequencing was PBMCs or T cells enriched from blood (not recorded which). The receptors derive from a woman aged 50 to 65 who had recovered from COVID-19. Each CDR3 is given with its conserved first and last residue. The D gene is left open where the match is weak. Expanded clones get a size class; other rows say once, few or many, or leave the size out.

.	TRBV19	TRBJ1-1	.	TGTGCCAGTGGACAGACGAACACTGAAGCTTTCTTT	CASGQTNTEAFF
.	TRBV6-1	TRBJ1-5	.	TGTGCCAGCAGTGAAGGGCCGGGAGCAAGCTATCAGCCCCAGCATTTT	CASSEGPGASYQPQHF
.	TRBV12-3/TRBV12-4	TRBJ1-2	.	TGTGCCAGCAGTTTAAGCGGGGGACGTAGCTACACCTTC	CASSLSGGRSYTF
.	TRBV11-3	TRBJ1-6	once	TGTGCCAGCAGCTTACCGGGAAATTCACCCCTCCACTTT	CASSLPGNSPLHF
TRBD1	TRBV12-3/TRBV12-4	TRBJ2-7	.	TGTGCCAGCAACTTGGGGACAGGGACCCAGCAGTACTTC	CASNLGTGTQQYF
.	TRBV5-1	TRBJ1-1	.	TGCGCCAGCAGCTTCGTAGAGAACACTGAAGCTTTCTTT	CASSFVENTEAFF
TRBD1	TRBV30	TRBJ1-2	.	TGTGCCTGGAGTGTACACTCAGCGGCAGGGGGACTCTATGGCTACACCTTC	CAWSVHSAAGGLYGYTF
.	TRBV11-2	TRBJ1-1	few	TGTGCCAGCAGCCAAACCGGGACTCCTGGGGGGTTCTTT	CASSQTGTPGGFF
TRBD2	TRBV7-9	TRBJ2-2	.	TGTGCCAGCAGCTCCCCCGGGACTAGAAACACCGGGGAGCTGTTTTTT	CASSSPGTRNTGELFF
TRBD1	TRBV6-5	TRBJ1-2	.	TGTGCCAGCAGTTCAATCCGACAGGGTAACTATGGCTACACCTTC	CASSSIRQGNYGYTF
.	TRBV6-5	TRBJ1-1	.	TGTGCCAGCAGTTACGGGGGCGGGAACACTGAAGCTTTCTTT	CASSYGGGNTEAFF
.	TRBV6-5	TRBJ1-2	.	TGTGCCAGTCAACAGGGCTATGGCTACACCTTC	CASQQGYGYTF
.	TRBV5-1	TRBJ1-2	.	TGCGCCAGCAGCATTGACACCTATGGCTACACCTTC	CASSIDTYGYTF
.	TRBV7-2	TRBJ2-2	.	TGTGCCAGCAGCAATCCGGGAGCCGGGGAGCTGTTTTTT	CASSNPGAGELFF
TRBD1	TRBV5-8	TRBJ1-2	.	TGTGCCAGCAGCTTTGGACAGGGGCCGTACTATGGCTACACCTTC	CASSFGQGPYYGYTF
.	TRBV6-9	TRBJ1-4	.	TGTGCCAGGTCCCGGGGGTGGTTTAGGACTAATGAAAAACTGTTTTTT	CARSRGWFRTNEKLFF
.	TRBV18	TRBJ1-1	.	TGTGCCAGCTCAGACTTACAGGGGAACACTGAAGCTTTCTTT	CASSDLQGNTEAFF
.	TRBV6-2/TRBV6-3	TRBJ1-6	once	TGTGCCAGCAGTTACGACGGGGGAGGGGATTCACCCCTCCACTTT	CASSYDGGGDSPLHF
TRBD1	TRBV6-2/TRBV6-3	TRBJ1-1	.	TGTGCCAGCAGTACGCCAGGGGGTTTTTCCGAAGCTTTCTTT	CASSTPGGFSEAFF
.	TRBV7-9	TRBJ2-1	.	TGTGCCAGCAGCTTATGGGCAAGCACGGGGAACAATGAGCAGTTCTTC	CASSLWASTGNNEQFF
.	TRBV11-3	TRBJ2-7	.	TGTGCCAGCAGCTTAGGTGGGGGAGGCGAGCAGTACTTC	CASSLGGGGEQYF
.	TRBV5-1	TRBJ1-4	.	TGCGCCAGCAGCTTGAGGGCAGGGTATGAGGAAAAACTGTTTTTT	CASSLRAGYEEKLFF
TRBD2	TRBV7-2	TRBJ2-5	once	TGTGCCAGCAGCTTATATCTAGCGGGGGCCTTGGGGACCCAGTACTTC	CASSLYLAGALGTQYF
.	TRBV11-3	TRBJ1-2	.	TGTGCCAGCAGCTTCACAGCCCGGGACTACACCTTC	CASSFTARDYTF
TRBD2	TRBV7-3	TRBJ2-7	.	TGTGCCAGCAGCTTGGGACTAGTCCCCTACGAGCAGTACTTC	CASSLGLVPYEQYF
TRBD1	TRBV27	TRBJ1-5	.	TGTGCCAGCAGTCCAAATACAGGGGACAGTCAGCCCCAGCATTTT	CASSPNTGDSQPQHF
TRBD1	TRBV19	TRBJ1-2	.	TGTGCCAGTAAGGGGACAGGTTCCTCCAGGGGCTACACCTTC	CASKGTGSSRGYTF
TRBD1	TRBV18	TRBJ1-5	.	TGTGCCAGCTCACCAGTCCGACAGGGTATCCAGCCCCAGCATTTT	CASSPVRQGIQPQHF